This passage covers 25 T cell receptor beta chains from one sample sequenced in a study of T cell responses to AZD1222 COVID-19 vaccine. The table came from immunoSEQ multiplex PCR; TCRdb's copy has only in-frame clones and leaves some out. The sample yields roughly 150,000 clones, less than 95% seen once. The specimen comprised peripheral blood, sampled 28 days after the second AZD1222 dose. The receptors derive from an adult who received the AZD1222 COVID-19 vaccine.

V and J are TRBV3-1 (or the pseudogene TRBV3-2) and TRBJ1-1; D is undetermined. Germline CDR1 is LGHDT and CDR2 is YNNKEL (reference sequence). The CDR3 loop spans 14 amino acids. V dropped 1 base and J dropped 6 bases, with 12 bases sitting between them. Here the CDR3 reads CASSQVDGGSEAFF. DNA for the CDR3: TGTGCCAGCAGCCAAGTGGACGGCGGGTCTGAAGCTTTCTTT.

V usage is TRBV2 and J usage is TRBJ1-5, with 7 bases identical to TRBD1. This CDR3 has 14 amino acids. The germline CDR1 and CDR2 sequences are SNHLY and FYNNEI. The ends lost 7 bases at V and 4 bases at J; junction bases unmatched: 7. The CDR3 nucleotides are TGTGCCAGCACCCAGGGGACAGATAATCAGCCCCAGCATTTT. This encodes CASTQGTDNQPQHF.

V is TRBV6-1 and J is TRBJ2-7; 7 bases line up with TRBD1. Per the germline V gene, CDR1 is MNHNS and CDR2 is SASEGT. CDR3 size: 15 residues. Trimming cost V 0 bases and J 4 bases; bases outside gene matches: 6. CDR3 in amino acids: CASSEALRGLYEQYF. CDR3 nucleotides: TGTGCCAGCAGTGAAGCGCTTAGGGGGCTATACGAGCAGTACTTC.

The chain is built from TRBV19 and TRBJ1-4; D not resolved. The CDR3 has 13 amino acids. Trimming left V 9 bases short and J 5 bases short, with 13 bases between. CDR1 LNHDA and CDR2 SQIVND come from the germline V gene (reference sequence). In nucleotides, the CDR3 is TGTGCCAGCCAGAAGACCAGCAATGAAAAACTGTTTTTT. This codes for CASQKTSNEKLFF.

The CDR3 sequence is CASSPTQGNGYTF. The CDR3 DNA reads TGTGCCAGCAGCCCCACCCAGGGCAATGGCTACACCTTC. V is TRBV16 and J is TRBJ1-2; possible D gene TRBD1, 5 bases. V lost 4 bases, J lost 6 bases, and 12 bases lay in between. The CDR3 is 13 residues long. Germline assignment: CDR1 KGHSY and CDR2 FQNENV.

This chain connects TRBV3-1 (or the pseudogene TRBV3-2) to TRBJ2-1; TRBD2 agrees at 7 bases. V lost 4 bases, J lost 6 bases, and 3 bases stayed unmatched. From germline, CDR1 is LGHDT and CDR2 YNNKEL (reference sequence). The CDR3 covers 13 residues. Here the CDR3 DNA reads TGTGCCAGCAGCCTAGGACTAGGCAATGAGCAGTTCTTC. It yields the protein CASSLGLGNEQFF.

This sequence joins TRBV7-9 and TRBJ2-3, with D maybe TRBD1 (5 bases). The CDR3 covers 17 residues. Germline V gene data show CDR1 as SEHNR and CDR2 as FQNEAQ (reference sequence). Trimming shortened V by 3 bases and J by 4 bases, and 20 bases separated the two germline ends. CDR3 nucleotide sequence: TGTGCCAGCAGCTTGGGGCTGGGGCTTCCAGGAGCAGATACGCAGTATTTT. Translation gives CASSLGLGLPGADTQYF.

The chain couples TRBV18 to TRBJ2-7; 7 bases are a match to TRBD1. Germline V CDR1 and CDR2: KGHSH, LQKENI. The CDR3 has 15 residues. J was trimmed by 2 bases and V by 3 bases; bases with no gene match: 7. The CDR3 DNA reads TGTGCCAGCTCACCGAGCTGGGACAGAACCTACGAGCAGTACTTC. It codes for CASSPSWDRTYEQYF.

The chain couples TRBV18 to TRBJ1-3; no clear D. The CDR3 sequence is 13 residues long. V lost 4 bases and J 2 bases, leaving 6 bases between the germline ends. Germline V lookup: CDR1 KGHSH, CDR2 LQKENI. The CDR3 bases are TGTGCCAGCTCACAGGGCGCTGGAAACACCATATATTTT. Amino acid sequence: CASSQGAGNTIYF.

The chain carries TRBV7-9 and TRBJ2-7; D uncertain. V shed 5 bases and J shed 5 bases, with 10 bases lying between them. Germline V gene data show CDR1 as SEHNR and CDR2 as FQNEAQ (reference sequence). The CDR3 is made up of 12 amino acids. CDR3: CASSGVSDEQYF. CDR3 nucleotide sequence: TGTGCCAGCAGCGGGGTGAGTGACGAGCAGTACTTC.

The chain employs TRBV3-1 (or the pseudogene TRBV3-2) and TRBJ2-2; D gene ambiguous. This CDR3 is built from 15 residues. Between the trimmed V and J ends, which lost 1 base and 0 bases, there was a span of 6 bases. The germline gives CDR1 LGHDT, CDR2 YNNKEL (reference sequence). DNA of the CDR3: TGTGCCAGCAGCCAAGGCAGTCCGAACACCGGGGAGCTGTTTTTT. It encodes CASSQGSPNTGELFF.

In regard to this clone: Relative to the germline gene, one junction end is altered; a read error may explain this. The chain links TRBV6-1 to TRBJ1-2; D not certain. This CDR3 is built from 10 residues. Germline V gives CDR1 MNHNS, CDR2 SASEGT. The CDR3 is CASSEVVPAF. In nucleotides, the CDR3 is TGTGCCAGCAGTGAAGTTGTACCAGCCTTC.

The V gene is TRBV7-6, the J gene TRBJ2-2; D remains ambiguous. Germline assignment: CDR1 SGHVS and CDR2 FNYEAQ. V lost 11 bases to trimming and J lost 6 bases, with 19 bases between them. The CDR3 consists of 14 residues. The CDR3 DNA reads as TGTGCCGGATCTTCGGGTTCAAGGGCCGGGGAGCTGTTTTTT. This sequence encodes CAGSSGSRAGELFF.

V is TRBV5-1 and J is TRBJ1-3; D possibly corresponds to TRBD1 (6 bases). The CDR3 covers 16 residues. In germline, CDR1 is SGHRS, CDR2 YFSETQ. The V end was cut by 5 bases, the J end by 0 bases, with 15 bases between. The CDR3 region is CASSHGQRPSGNTIYF. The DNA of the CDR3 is TGCGCCAGCAGTCATGGACAGAGACCCTCTGGAAACACCATATATTTT.

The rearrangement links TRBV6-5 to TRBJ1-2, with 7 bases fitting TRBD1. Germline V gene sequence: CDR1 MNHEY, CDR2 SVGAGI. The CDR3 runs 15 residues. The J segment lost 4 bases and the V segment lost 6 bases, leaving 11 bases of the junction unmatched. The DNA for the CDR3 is TGTGCCAGCAGAGCGGGACAGACCTTCTTCTATGGCTACACCTTC. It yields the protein CASRAGQTFFYGYTF.

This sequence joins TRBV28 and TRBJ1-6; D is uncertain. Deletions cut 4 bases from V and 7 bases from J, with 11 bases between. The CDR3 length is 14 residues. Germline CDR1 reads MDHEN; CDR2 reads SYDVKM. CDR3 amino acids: CASSSLTINSPLHF. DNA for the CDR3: TGTGCCAGCAGTTCCCTTACCATCAATTCACCCCTCCACTTT.

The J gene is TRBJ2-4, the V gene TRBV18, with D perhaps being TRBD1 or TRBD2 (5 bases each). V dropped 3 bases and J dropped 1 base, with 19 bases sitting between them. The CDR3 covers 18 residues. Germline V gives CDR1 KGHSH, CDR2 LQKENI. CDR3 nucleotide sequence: TGTGCCAGCTCACCCCAAGAAAGAGGGACCTCTGCCAAAAACATTCAGTACTTC. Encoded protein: CASSPQERGTSAKNIQYF.

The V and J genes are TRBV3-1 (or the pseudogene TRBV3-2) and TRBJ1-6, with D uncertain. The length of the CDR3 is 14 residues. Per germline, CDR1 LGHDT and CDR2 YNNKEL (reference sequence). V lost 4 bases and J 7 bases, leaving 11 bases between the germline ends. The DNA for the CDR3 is TGTGCCAGCAGCCTTCCGGGCCGCAATTCACCCCTCCACTTT. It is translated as CASSLPGRNSPLHF.

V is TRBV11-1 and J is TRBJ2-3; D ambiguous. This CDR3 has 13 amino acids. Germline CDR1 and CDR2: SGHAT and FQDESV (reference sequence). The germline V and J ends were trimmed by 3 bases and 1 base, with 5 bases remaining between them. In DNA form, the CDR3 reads TGTGCCAGCAGCTTCGATCGCACAGATACGCAGTATTTT. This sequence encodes CASSFDRTDTQYF.

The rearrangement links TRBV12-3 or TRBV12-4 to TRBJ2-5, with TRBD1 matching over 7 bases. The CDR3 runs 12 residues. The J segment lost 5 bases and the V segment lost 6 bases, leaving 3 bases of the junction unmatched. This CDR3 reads CASRSQGETQYF. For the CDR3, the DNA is TGTGCCAGCAGGTCACAGGGGGAGACCCAGTACTTC.

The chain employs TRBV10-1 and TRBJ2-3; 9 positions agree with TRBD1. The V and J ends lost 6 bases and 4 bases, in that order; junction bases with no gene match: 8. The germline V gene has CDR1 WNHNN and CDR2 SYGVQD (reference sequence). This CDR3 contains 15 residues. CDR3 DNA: TGCGCCAGCAGACCCGGGACAGGGATCGCAGATACGCAGTATTTT. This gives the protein CASRPGTGIADTQYF.

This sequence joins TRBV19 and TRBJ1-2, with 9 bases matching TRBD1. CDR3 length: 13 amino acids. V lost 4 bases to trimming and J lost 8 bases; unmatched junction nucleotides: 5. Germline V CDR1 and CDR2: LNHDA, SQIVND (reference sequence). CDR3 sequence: CASSTGTGWGYTF. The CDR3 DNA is TGTGCCAGTAGTACCGGGACAGGGTGGGGCTACACCTTC.

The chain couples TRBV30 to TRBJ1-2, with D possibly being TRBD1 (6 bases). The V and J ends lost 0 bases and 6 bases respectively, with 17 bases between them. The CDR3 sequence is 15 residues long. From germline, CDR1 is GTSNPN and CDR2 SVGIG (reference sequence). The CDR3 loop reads CAWSVIPPNRDGYTF. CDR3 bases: TGTGCCTGGAGTGTAATCCCGCCAAACAGGGATGGCTACACCTTC.

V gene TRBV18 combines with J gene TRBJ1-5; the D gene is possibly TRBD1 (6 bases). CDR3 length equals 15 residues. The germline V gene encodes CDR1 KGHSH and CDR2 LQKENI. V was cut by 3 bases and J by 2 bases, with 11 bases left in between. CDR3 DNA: TGTGCCAGCTCACCCGGGGGGCGCGGCAATCAGCCCCAGCATTTT. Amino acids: CASSPGGRGNQPQHF.

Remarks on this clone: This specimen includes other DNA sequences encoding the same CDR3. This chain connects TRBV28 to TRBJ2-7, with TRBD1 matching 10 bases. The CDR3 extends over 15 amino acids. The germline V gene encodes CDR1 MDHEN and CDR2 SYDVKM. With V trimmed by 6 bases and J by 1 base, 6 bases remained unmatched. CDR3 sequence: CASRRDRGFSYEQYF. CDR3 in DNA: TGTGCCAGCAGGCGGGACAGGGGATTTTCCTACGAGCAGTACTTC.